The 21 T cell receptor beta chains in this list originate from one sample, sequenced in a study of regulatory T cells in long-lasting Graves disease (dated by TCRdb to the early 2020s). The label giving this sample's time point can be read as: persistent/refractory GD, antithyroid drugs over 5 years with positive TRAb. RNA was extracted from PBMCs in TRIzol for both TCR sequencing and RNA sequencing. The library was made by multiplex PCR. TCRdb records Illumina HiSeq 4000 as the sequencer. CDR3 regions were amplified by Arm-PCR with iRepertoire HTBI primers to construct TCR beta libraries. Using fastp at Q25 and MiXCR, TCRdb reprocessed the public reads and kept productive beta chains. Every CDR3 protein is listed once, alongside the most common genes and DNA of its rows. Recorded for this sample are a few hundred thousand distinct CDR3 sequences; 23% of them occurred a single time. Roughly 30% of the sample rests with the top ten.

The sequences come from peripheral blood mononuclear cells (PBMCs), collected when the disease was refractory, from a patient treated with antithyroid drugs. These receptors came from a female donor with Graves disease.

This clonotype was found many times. The CDR3 nucleotides read TGTGCCAGCAGTTTATCTCCGGGTACGAAAGCTTTCTTT. It yields the protein CASSLSPGTKAFF. The gene calls are TRBV12-3 or TRBV12-4 and TRBJ1-1; D uncertain. The CDR3 totals 13 residues. V lost 2 bases to trimming and J lost 9 bases, with 13 bases between them.

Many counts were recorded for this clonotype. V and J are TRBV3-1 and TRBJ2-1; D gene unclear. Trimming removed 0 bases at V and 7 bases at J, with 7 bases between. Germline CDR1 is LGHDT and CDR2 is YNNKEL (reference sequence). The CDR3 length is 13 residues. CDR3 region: CASSQEVRNEQFF. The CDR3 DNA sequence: TGTGCCAGCAGCCAAGAGGTCAGGAATGAGCAGTTCTTC.

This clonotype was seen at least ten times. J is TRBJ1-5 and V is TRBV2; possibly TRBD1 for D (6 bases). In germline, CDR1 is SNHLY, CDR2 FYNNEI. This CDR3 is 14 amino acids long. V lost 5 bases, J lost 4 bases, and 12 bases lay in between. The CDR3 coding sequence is TGTGCCAGCAGTATTGGCAGGGGTAATCAGCCCCAGCATTTT. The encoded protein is CASSIGRGNQPQHF.

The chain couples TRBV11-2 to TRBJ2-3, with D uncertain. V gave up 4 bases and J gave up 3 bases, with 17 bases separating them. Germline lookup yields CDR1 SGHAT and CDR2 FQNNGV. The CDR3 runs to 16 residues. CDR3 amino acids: CASSSPNTDVTDTQYF. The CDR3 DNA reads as TGTGCCAGCAGCTCGCCAAATACAGACGTTACAGATACGCAGTATTTT.

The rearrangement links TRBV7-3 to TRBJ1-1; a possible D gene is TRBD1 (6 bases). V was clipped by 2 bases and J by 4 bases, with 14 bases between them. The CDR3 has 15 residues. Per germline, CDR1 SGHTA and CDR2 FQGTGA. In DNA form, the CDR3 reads TGTGCCAGCAGCTTAGTCCCAGGGGCGGTCACTGAAGCTTTCTTT. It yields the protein CASSLVPGAVTEAFF.

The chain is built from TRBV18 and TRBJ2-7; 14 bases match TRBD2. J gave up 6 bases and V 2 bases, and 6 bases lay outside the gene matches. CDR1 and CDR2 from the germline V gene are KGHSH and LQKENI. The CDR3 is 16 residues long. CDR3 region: CASSPAGTSGSSEQYF. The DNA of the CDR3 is TGTGCCAGCTCACCAGCCGGGACTAGCGGGAGCTCCGAGCAGTACTTC.

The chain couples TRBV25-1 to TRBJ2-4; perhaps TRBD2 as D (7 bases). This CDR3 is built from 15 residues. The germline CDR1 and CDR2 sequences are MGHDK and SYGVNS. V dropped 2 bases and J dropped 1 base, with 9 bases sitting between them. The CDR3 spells CASSEEGGAKNIQYF. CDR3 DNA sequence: TGTGCCAGCAGTGAAGAGGGGGGGGCCAAAAACATTCAGTACTTC.

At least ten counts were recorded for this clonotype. As DNA, the CDR3 is TGTGCCAGCAGTGAGGTGTTCGGAAGAGATGAAAAACTGTTTTTT. This codes for CASSEVFGRDEKLFF. This chain links TRBV2 with TRBJ1-4; D gene unclear. The germline V gene encodes CDR1 SNHLY and CDR2 FYNNEI. V was cut by 3 bases and J by 6 bases, with 14 bases left in between. This CDR3 has 15 residues.

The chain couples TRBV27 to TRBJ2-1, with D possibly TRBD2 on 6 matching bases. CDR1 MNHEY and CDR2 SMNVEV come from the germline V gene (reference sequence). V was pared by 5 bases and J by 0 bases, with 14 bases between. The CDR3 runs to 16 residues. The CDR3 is CASSRGRTISYNEQFF. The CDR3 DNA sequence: TGTGCCAGCAGTCGGGGACGGACTATCTCCTACAATGAGCAGTTCTTC.

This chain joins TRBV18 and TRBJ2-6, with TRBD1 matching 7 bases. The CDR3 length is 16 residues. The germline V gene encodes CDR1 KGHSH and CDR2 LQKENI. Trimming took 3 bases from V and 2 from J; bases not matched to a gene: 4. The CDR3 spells CASSPQGGTGANVLTF. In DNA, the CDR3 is TGTGCCAGCTCACCCCAAGGGGGCACTGGGGCCAACGTCCTGACTTTC.

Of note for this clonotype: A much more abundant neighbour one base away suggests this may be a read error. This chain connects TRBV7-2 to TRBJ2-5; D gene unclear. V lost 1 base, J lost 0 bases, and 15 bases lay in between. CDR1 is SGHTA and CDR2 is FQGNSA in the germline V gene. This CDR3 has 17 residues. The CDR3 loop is CASSLGDRPGDQETQYF. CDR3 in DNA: TGTGCCAGCAGCTTAGGCGACCGTCCGGGCGACCAAGAGACCCAGTACTTC.

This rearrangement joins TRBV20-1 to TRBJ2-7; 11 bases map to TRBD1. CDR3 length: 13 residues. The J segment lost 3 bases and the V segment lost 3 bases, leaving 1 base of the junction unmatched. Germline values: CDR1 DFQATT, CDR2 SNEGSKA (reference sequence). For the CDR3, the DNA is TGCAGTGCTAGTGGGACAGGGGGCTACGAGCAGTACTTC. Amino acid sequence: CSASGTGGYEQYF.

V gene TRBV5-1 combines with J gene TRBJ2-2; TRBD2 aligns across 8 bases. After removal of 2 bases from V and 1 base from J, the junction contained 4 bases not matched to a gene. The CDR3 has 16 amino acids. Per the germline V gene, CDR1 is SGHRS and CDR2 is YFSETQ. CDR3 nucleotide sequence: TGCGCCAGCAGCTTTCGTAGCGGGGTGAACACCGGGGAGCTGTTTTTT. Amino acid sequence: CASSFRSGVNTGELFF.

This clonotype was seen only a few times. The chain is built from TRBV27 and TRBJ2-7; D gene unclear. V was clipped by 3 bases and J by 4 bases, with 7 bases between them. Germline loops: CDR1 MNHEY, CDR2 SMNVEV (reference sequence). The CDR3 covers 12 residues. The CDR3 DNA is TGTGCCAGCAGTTTTAACGGATACGAGCAGTACTTC. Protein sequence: CASSFNGYEQYF.

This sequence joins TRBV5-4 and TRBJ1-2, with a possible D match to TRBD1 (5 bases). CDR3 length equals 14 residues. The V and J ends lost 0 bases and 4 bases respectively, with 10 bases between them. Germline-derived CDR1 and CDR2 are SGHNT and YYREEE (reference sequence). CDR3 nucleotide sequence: TGTGCCAGCAGCTTGGTAGGGGTGCTCTATGGCTACACCTTC. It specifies CASSLVGVLYGYTF.

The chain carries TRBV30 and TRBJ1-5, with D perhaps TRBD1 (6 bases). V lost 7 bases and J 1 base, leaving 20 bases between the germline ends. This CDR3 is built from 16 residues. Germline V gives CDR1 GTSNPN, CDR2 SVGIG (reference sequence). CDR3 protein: CASQAGGSWSNQPQHF. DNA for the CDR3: TGTGCCTCCCAAGCGGGGGGCTCATGGAGCAATCAGCCCCAGCATTTT.

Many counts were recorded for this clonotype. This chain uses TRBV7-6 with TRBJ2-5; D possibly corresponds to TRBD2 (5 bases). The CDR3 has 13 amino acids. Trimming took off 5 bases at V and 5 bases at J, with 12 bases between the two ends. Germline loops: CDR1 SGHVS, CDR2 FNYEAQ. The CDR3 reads CASSPRRRETQYF. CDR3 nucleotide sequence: TGTGCCAGCAGCCCTCGGAGGAGGGAGACCCAGTACTTC.

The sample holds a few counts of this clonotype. The chain's CDR3 is CASSLRIAGPQNTGELFF. CDR3 DNA: TGTGCCAGCAGTTTGCGAATAGCGGGACCTCAGAACACCGGGGAGCTGTTTTTT. This chain links TRBV12-3 or TRBV12-4 with TRBJ2-2, with TRBD2 identical over 8 bases. The CDR3 contains 18 residues. Trimming took 3 bases from V and 1 from J; bases not matched to a gene: 10.

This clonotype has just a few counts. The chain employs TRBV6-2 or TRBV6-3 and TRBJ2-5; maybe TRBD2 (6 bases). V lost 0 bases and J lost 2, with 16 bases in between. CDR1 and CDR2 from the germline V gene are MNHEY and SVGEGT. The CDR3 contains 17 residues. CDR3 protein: CASSYSQILAPQETQYF. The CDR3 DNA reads TGTGCCAGCAGTTACTCGCAAATTCTAGCGCCACAAGAGACCCAGTACTTC.

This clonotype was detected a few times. This CDR3 reads CRMGQGRRDEAFF. CDR3 bases: TGCAGAATGGGACAGGGGCGTAGAGATGAAGCTTTCTTT. V and J are TRBV20-1 and TRBJ1-1; 10 nucleotides agree with TRBD1. CDR1 is DFQATT, CDR2 SNEGSKA, per germline (reference sequence). The CDR3 loop spans 13 amino acids.

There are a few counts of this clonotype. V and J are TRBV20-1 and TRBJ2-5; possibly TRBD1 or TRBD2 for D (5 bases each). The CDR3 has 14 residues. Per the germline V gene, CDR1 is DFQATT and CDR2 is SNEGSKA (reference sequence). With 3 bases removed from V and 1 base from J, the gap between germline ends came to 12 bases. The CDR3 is CSARSVGRQETQYF. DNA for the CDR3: TGCAGTGCTAGGTCGGTGGGACGCCAAGAGACCCAGTACTTC.